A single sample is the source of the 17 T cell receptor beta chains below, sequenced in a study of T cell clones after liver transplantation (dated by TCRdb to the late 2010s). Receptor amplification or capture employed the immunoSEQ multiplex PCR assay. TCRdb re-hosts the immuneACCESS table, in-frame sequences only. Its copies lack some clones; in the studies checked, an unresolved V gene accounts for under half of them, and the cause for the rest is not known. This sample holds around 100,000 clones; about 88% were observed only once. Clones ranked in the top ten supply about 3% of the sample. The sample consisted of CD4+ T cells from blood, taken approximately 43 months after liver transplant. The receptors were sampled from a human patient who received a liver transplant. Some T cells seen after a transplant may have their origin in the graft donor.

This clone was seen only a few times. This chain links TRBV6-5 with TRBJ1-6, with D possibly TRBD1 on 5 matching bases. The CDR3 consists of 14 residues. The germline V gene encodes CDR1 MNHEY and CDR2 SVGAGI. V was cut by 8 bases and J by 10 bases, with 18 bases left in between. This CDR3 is CASRGGTPESPLHF. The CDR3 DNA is TGTGCCAGCCGGGGGGGGACCCCAGAATCACCCCTCCACTTT.

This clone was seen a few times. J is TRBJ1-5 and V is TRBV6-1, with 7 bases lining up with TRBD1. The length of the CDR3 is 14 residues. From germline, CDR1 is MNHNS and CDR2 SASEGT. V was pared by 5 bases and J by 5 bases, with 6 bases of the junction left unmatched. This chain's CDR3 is CASSPGQSYQPQHF. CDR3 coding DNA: TGTGCCAGCAGTCCGGGACAGAGTTATCAGCCCCAGCATTTT.

CDR3 sequence reads: CASSPTGAAGTDTQYF. The CDR3 DNA sequence: TGTGCCAGCAGCCCCACCGGGGCAGCGGGCACAGATACGCAGTATTTT. The rearrangement uses TRBV7-3 and TRBJ2-3; D possibly uses TRBD1 or TRBD2 (5 bases each). This CDR3 spans 16 amino acids. Germline CDR1 SGHTA, CDR2 FQGTGA. Between the trimmed V and J ends, which lost 5 bases and 1 base, there was a span of 16 bases.

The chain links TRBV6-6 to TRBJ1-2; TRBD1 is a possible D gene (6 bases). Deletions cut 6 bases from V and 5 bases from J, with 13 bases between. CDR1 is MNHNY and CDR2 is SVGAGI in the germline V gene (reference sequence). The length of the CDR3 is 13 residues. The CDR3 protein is CASSPTGDYGYTF. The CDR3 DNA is TGTGCCAGCAGCCCGACAGGCGATTATGGCTACACCTTC.

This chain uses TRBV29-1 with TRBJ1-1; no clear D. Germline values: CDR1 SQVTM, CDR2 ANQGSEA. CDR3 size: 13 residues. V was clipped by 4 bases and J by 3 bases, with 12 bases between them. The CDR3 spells CSVAPLRDTEAFF. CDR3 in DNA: TGCAGCGTTGCCCCTTTACGGGACACTGAAGCTTTCTTT.

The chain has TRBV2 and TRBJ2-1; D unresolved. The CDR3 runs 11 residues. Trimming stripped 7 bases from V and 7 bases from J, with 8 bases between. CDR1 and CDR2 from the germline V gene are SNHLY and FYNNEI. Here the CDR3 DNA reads TGTGCCAGCAATTCGATGAATGAGCAGTTCTTC. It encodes CASNSMNEQFF.

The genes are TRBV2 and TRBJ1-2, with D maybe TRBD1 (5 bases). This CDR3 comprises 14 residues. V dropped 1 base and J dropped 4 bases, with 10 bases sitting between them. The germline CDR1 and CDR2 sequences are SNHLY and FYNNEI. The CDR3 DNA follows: TGTGCCAGCAGTGAAGGCGACAGCTTCTATGGCTACACCTTC. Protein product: CASSEGDSFYGYTF.

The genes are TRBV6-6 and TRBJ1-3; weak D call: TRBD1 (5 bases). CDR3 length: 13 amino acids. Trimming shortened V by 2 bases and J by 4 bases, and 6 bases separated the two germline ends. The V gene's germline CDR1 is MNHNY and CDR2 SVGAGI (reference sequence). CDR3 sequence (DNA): TGTGCCAGCAGTTACGGGGGAGGAAACACCATATATTTT. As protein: CASSYGGGNTIYF.

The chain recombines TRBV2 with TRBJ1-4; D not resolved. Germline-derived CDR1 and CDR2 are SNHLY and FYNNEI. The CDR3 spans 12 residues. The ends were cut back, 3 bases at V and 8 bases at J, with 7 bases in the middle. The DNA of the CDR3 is TGTGCCAGCAGTGATATGGGGGAAAAACTGTTTTTT. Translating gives CASSDMGEKLFF. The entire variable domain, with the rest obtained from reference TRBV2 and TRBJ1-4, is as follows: EPEVTQTPSHQVTQMGQEVILRCVPISNHLYFYWYRQILGQKVEFLVSFYNNEISEKSEIFDDQFSVERPDGSNFTLKIRSTKLEDSAMYFCASSDMGEKLFFGSGTQLSVL.

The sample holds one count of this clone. CDR3 nucleotide sequence: TGTGCCAGCTCACCAGGCATGAATGAACAGCTTTTTAACTATGGCTACACCTTC. Translated, it gives CASSPGMNEQLFNYGYTF. The chain has TRBV18 and TRBJ1-2; D is unclear. The CDR3 covers 18 residues. The V and J ends lost 2 bases and 1 base respectively, with 20 bases between them. Germline CDR1 is KGHSH and CDR2 is LQKENI.

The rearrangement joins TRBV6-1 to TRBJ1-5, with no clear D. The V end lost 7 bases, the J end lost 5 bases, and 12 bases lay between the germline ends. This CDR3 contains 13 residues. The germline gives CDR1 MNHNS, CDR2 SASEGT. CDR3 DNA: TGTGCCAGCACCCCGGTAGGACATCAGCCCCAGCATTTT. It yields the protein CASTPVGHQPQHF.

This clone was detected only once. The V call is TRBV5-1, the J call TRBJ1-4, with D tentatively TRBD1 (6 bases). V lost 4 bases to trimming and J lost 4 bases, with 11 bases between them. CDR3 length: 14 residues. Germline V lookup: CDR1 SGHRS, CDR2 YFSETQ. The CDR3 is CASSPDSYNEKLFF. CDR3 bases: TGCGCCAGCAGCCCGGACAGCTATAATGAAAAACTGTTTTTT.

The CDR3 sequence: CASSSSVLGREQYF. CDR3 nucleotide sequence: TGTGCCAGCAGCTCCTCGGTCCTGGGCCGCGAGCAGTACTTC. This chain links TRBV11-2 with TRBJ2-7; D ambiguous. Trimming removed 4 bases at V and 6 bases at J, with 16 bases between. Germline CDR1 reads SGHAT; CDR2 reads FQNNGV. This CDR3 is built from 14 residues.

CDR3 DNA: TGTGCCATCAGTGAGGGAGTTCTTACGAACACTGAAGCTTTCTTT. Protein product: CAISEGVLTNTEAFF. The J gene is TRBJ1-1, the V gene TRBV10-3; D unclear. The CDR3 runs 15 residues. Germline V gives CDR1 ENHRY, CDR2 SYGVKD. Deletions cut 2 bases from V and 1 base from J, with 11 bases between.

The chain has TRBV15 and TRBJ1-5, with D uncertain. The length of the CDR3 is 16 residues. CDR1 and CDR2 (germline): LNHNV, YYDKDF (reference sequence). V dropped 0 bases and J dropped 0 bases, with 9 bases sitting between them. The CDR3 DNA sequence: TGTGCCACCAGCAGAGATCAAGGGCGTAGCAATCAGCCCCAGCATTTT. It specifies CATSRDQGRSNQPQHF.

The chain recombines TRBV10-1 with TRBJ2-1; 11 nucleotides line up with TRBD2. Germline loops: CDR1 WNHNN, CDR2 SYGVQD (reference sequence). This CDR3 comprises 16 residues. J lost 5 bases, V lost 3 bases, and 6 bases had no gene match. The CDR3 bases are TGCGCCAGCAGTGATTGGGGGACTAGCGGAAACAATGAGCAGTTCTTC. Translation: CASSDWGTSGNNEQFF.

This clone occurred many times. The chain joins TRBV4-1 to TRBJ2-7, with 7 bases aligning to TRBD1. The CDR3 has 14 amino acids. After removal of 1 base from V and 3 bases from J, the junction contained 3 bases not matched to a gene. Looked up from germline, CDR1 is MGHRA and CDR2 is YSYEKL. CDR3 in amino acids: CASSQGGGLYEQYF. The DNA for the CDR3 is TGCGCCAGCAGCCAAGGAGGGGGCCTCTACGAGCAGTACTTC.